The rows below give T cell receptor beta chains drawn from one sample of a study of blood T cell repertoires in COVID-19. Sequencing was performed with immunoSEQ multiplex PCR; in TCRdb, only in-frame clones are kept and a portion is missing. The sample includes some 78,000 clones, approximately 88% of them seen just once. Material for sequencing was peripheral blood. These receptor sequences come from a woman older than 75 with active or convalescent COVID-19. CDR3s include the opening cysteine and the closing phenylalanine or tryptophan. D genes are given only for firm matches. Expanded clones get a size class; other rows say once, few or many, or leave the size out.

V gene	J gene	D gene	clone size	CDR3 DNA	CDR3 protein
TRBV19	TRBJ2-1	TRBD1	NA	TGTGCCTGTAGTCCGGGGGCGGGGAGGACAGGGCGGGGTGAGCAGTTCTTC	CACSPGAGRTGRGEQFF
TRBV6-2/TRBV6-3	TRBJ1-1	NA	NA	TGTGCCAGCAGCCTAACCCCCGGACAGCTTTCCCTTCGGAACACTGAAGCTTTCTTT	CASSLTPGQLSLRNTEAFF
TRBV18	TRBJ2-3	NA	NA	TGTGCCAGCTCACCACCGACAGGGACTCCCACAGATACGCAGTATTTT	CASSPPTGTPTDTQYF
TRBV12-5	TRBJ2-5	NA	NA	TGTGCTAGTGGTTTGTGCCAACAAATGCGGAGGCGAGAGACCCAGTACTTC	CASGLCQQMRRRETQYF
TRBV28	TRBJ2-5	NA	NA	TGTGCCAGCAGTCCAGGGCAGGGTGGGCAAGAGACCCAGTACTTC	CASSPGQGGQETQYF
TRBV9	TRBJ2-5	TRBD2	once	TGTGCCAGCAGCGCCCAAAGCGGGGGGGGGCAGGAGACCCAGTACTTC	CASSAQSGGGQETQYF
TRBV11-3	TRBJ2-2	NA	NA	TGTGCCAGCAGCCCCTTCCTAGCGTCCGGGGAGCTGTTTTTT	CASSPFLASGELFF
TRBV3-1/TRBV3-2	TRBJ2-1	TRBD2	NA	TGTGCCAGCAGCCAAGCGGGGGGGCGGACTGAGCAGTTCTTC	CASSQAGGRTEQFF
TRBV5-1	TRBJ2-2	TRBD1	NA	TGCGCCAGCAGCTTGCGCGGAGACAGGGGGCAGGGTACCGGGGAGCTGTTTTTT	CASSLRGDRGQGTGELFF
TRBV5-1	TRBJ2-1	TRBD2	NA	TGCGCCAGCAGCTATGCTCCGGGACTAGCGGGAGACAATGAGCAGTTCTTC	CASSYAPGLAGDNEQFF
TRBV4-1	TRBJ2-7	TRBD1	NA	TGCGCCAGCAGCCAAGACCGGACAGGGACCTCCTACGAGCAGTACTTC	CASSQDRTGTSYEQYF
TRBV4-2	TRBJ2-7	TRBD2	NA	TGTGCCAGCAGCCAAGAACAAGCGGGGGGGTTTTTCGAGCAGTACTTC	CASSQEQAGGFFEQYF
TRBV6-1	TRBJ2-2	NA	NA	TGTGCCAGCCGAGCCGGGGAGCTGTTTTTT	CASRAGELFF
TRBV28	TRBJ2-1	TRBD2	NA	TGTGCCAGCATTGGGGCCGGACTAGCGGGCCAGCAGTTCTTC	CASIGAGLAGQQFF
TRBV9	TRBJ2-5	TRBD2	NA	TGTGCCAGCAGCGCTCACGGGGGGGAGACCCAGTACTTC	CASSAHGGETQYF
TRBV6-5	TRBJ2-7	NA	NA	TGTGCCAGCAGGGTGGGGCAGGGGGGCTACGAGCAGTACTTC	CASRVGQGGYEQYF
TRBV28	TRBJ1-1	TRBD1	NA	TGTGCCAGCAGTTCAGGGACAGCTATCACTGAAGCTTTCTTT	CASSSGTAITEAFF
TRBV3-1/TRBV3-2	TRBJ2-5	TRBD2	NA	TGTGCCAGCAGCCAAGTGAGCGGGAGTAGGGAGACCCAGTACTTC	CASSQVSGSRETQYF
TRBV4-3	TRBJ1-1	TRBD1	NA	TGCGCCAGCAGCCCCAGACAGGGGAACACTGAAGCTTTCTTT	CASSPRQGNTEAFF
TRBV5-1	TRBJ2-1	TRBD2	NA	TGCGCCAGCAGCTTTGGACTAGCGGGAGGGCTTGAGCAGTTCTTC	CASSFGLAGGLEQFF
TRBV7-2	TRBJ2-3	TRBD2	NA	TGTGCCAGCAGCTTCGGGGGGGGCCTCGGAGATACGCAGTATTTT	CASSFGGGLGDTQYF
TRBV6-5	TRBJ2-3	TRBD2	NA	TGTGCCAGCGGGGGACTAGAGGCGGATACGCAGTATTTT	CASGGLEADTQYF
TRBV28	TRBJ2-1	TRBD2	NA	TGTGCCAGCTTCGCTAGCGGGGGTAGGGATGAGCAGTTCTTC	CASFASGGRDEQFF
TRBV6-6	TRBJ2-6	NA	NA	TGTGCCAGCAGTCAAAACAGGGACTCTGGGGCCAACGTCCTGACTTTC	CASSQNRDSGANVLTF